This TCR beta chain was obtained from a study of T cells after yellow fever vaccination. The study's findings and limits: Bulk-population clonotypes that are abundant could appear as contaminants in FACS-sorted repertoires.

TCRdb re-derived calls from the 5' RACE reads in MiXCR, one entry per CDR3 protein. The sample lists 450,000 to 600,000 distinct CDR3 sequences, about 13% occurring once. There are a few counts of this clonotype. The antigen remains undetermined. The source material was PBMCs, sampled on the day of the yellow fever booster vaccination. This clonotype was sampled from a man younger than 45 who received the YFV17D yellow fever vaccine.

The CDR3 nucleotides read TGTGCCAGCAGTTTGTCGAGCGGGAATAGCGAGCAGTACTTC. Protein: CASSLSSGNSEQYF. The chain carries TRBV12-3 or TRBV12-4 and TRBJ2-7; TRBD2 matches at 7 bases. The CDR3 has 14 residues. The V gene end was trimmed by 3 bases and the J gene end by 6 bases; junction bases not matched to a gene: 8.